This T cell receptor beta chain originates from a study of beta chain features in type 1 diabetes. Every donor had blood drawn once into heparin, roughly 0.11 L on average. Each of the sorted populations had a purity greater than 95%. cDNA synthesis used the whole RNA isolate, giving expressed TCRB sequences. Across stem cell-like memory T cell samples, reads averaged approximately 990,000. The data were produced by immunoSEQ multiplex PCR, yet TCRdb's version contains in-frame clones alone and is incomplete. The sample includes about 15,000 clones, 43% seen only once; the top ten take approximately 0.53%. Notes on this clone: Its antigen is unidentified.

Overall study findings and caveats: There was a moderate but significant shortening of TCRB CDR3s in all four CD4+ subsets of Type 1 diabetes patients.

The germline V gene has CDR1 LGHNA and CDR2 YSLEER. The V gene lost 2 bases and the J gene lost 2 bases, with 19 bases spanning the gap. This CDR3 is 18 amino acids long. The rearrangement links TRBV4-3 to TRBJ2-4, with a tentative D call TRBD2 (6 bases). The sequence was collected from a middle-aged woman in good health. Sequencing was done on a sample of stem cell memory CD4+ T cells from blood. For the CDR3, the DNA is TGCGCCAGCAGCCAACTAGTCCGTTGGGGGGTTACCAAAAACATTCAGTACTTC. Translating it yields CASSQLVRWGVTKNIQYF.